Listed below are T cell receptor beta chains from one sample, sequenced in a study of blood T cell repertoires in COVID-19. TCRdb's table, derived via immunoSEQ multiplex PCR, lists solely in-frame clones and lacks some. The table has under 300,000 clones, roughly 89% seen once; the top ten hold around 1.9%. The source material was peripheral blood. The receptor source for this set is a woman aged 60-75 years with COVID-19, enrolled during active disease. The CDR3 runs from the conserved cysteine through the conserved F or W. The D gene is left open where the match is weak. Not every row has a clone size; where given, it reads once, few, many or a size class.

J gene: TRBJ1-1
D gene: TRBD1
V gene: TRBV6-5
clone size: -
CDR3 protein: CASGDRNEAFF
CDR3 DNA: TGTGCCAGCGGGGACAGGAACGAAGCTTTCTTT

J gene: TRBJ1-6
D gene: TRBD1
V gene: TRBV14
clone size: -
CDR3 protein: CASSQTGTGISPYNSPLHF
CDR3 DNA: TGTGCCAGCAGCCAGACCGGGACAGGCATATCTCCATATAATTCACCCCTCCACTTT

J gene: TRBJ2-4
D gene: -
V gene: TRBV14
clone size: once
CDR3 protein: CASSQGPPGNIQYF
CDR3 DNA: TGTGCCAGCAGCCAAGGACCCCCGGGGAACATTCAGTACTTC

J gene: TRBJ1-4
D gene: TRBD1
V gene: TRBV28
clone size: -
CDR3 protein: CASSSLRAGGREKLFF
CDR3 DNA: TGTGCCAGCAGCTCATTGAGGGCAGGGGGTCGGGAAAAACTGTTTTTT

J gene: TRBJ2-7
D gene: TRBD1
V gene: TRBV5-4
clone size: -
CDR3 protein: CASSQQGARSYEQYF
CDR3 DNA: TGTGCCAGCAGCCAACAGGGGGCCCGTAGCTACGAGCAGTACTTC

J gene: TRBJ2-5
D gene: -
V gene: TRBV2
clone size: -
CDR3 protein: CARQRDTQETQYF
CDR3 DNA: TGTGCCAGACAAAGGGACACCCAAGAGACCCAGTACTTC

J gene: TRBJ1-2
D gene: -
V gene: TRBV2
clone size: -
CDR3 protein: CASSEARKAAEGYTF
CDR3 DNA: TGTGCCAGCAGTGAAGCCCGGAAGGCAGCGGAGGGCTACACCTTC

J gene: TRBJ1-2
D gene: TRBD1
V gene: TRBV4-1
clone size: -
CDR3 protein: CASSHGQGRYGYTF
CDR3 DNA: TGCGCCAGCAGCCACGGACAGGGGCGCTATGGCTACACCTTC

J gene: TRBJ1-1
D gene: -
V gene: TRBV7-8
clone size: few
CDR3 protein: CASSLYGDTEAFF
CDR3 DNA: TGTGCCAGCAGCTTGTACGGAGACACTGAAGCTTTCTTT

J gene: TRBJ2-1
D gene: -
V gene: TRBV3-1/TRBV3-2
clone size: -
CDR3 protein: CASSRMGGNNEQFF
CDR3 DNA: TGTGCCAGCAGCCGAATGGGAGGAAACAATGAGCAGTTCTTC

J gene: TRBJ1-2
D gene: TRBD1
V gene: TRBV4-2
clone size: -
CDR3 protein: CASSQGNWDRAFYGYTF
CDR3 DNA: TGTGCCAGCAGCCAGGGGAACTGGGACAGGGCTTTCTATGGCTACACCTTC

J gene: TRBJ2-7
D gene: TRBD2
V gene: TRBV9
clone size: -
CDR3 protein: CASSPRTSGAYEQYF
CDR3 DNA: TGTGCCAGCAGCCCCAGGACTAGCGGGGCCTACGAGCAGTACTTC

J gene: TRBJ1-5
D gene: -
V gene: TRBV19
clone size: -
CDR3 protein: CASSILQVGAQHF
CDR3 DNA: TGTGCCAGTAGTATCTTACAGGTGGGCGCCCAGCATTTT

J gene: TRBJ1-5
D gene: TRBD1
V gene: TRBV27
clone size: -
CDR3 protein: CASSLLGQGAGNQPQHF
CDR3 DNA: TGTGCCAGCAGTTTATTGGGACAGGGGGCAGGCAATCAGCCCCAGCATTTT

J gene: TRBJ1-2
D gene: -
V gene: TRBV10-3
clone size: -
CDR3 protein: CAISDRRDTSYGYTF
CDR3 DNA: TGTGCCATCAGTGATCGCCGGGACACCTCTTATGGCTACACCTTC

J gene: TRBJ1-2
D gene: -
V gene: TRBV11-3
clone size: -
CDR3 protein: CASSLGPRGEGYTF
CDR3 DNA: TGTGCCAGCAGCTTAGGTCCTCGTGGTGAGGGCTACACCTTC

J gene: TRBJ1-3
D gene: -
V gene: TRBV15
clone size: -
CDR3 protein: CATSRDLGAAGNTIYF
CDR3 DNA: TGTGCCACCAGCAGAGATTTGGGGGCTGCTGGAAACACCATATATTTT

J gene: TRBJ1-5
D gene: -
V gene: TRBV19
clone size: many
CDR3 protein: CASSIRLAGDHSNQPQHF
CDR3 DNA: TGTGCCAGTAGTATTCGGTTGGCAGGGGACCATAGCAATCAGCCCCAGCATTTT

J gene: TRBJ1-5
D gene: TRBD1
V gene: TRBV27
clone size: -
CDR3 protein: CASSSRTGIGNQPQHF
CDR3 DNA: TGTGCCAGCAGTTCCCGGACAGGGATCGGCAATCAGCCCCAGCATTTT

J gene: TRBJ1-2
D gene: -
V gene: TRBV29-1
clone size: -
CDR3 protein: CSVERQGTYGYTF
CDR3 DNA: TGCAGCGTTGAGAGGCAGGGTACTTATGGCTACACCTTC

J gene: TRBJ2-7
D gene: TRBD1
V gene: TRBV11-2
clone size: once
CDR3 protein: CASSTRDRDGVREQYF
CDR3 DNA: TGTGCCAGCAGCACCCGGGACAGGGATGGGGTCCGGGAGCAGTACTTC

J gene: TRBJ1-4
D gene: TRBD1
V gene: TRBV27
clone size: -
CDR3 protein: CASSSAGGGEKLFF
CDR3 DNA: TGTGCCAGCAGTTCCGCAGGGGGCGGTGAAAAACTGTTTTTT

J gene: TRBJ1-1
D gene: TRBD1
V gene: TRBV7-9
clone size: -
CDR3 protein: CASSLDRANTEAFF
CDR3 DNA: TGTGCCAGCAGCTTGGACAGGGCGAACACTGAAGCTTTCTTT

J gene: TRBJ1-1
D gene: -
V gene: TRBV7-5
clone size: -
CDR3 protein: CARSSRKTGYTEAFF
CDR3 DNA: TGTGCCAGAAGCTCCCGGAAGACAGGTTACACTGAAGCTTTCTTT